A selection of T cell receptor beta chains follows, all from one sample in a study of spatial heterogeneity in lung cancer. TCRdb re-analysed the 5' RACE reads in MiXCR, keeping a single row per CDR3 protein. The sample carries approximately 40,000 distinct CDR3 sequences, 6.5% to 8.5% recorded once. Sequenced here: PBMCs, sampled at surgery. The receptor source for this set is a male donor with early-stage non-small cell lung cancer. Each CDR3 is given with its conserved first and last residue. Each record gives: D gene, V gene, clone size, CDR3 protein. The D gene is left open where the match is weak. Clone size is shown for a subset of rows, as once, few, many or a class of expanded clone.

- TRBV4-2 - CASSQFLYRSTDTQYF
- TRBV5-4 many CASSPPGVGTDTQYF
TRBD2 TRBV7-2 few CASSERGAGYNEQFF
- TRBV4-1 hyperexpanded CASSQDGTLAPWHYGYTF
TRBD2 TRBV24-1 many CATSDFAGEEDTQYF
TRBD1 TRBV12-3/TRBV12-4 few CASSPTTGLGGYTF
- TRBV29-1 - CSATGQESKGLYEQYF
- TRBV20-1 - CSAWGARNTIYF
- TRBV5-6 many CASSDKETQYF
TRBD2 TRBV7-2 many CASSLYGGRGYNEQFF
- TRBV29-1 many CSVEGTAHPNEQFF
- TRBV24-1 many CATRSPGTDTQYF
- TRBV5-4 many CASSLTSSSTDTQYF
- TRBV12-3/TRBV12-4 - CASSSLTGNTGELFF
- TRBV10-3 many CAISPRAYEQYF
- TRBV12-3/TRBV12-4 - CASARGTQYF
- TRBV6-1 - CASSSLRVGEQFF
- TRBV12-3/TRBV12-4 many CASSQMMEKLFF
TRBD2 TRBV9 few CASSVNPGGGTDTQYF
TRBD1 TRBV9 few CASSLPQGASNTGELFF
- TRBV9 many CASSLNPLGSQYF
- TRBV5-1 many CASSRPGDDTGELFF
TRBD1 TRBV27 - CASSTLQGLNTEAFF